The TCR beta chain described here comes from a study of cytomegalovirus exposure and HLA in healthy donors. About this clone: Its matching antigen is unknown.

Whole-study findings and limits: TCR beta V- and J-gene trimming, according to a later analysis, was linked to a missense DCLRE1C variant. Rare TCR sequences dominated, though some public TCRs recurred in many donors. It emerged from a later analysis that several of the most significant clusters appeared to be linked to common viral pathogens. Three of the chains that were CMV-associated were confirmed in vitro to be specific for CMV antigens.

PCR involved 60 Vbeta and 13 Jbeta primers. Produced via immunoSEQ multiplex PCR; TCRdb's table is partial and in-frame only. The sample carries approximately 94,000 clones, over 60% recorded once. The TCR originated in a man aged 25-45 years in good health and CMV-seropositive. Sequenced sample: PBMCs.

CDR3 coding DNA: TGTGCCAGCAGCCTAGTAGCGGGTCCTTACAATGAGCAGTTCTTC. Translated: CASSLVAGPYNEQFF. The rearrangement joins TRBV11-1 to TRBJ2-1; 7 positions agree with TRBD2. The V and J ends lost 5 bases and 4 bases, in that order; junction bases with no gene match: 8. The CDR3 totals 15 residues. The germline gives CDR1 SGHAT, CDR2 FQDESV (reference sequence).